The rows below give T cell receptor beta chains drawn from one sample of a study of identical twins. TCRdb passed the 5' RACE reads through MiXCR, listing each CDR3 protein once. This table holds around 100,000 distinct CDR3 sequences, 5.9% found once. The sample was memory T cells sorted from blood. All receptors come from a woman aged 50 to 60 in good health. Each CDR3 is given with its conserved first and last residue. The D gene is left open where the match is weak. Size tells how often a clone was seen (once, few, many) or the class of an expanded clone, and some rows leave it out.

many	TRBJ2-5	TRBD2	TRBV6-2/TRBV6-3	TGTGCCATTCTAGCGGAGGAGACCCAGTACTTC	CAILAEETQYF
few	TRBJ2-5	TRBD2	TRBV7-2	TGTGCCAGCAGTTCTACTAGCGGGAGTTCGGAGACCCAGTACTTC	CASSSTSGSSETQYF
many	TRBJ2-7	TRBD2	TRBV20-1	TGCAGTGCTAGAGGGGCGGGGGGAGCCTACGAGCAGTACTTC	CSARGAGGAYEQYF
many	TRBJ1-4	.	TRBV10-3	TGTGCCATCAGGGACAGACTTAATGAAAAACTGTTTTTT	CAIRDRLNEKLFF
many	TRBJ2-2	TRBD1	TRBV25-1	TGTGCCAGCAGTGAGACGAGACAGGGGGCGCTGGACACCGGGGAGCTGTTTTTT	CASSETRQGALDTGELFF
few	TRBJ2-7	TRBD2	TRBV7-8	TGTGCCAGCAGCTTAGGACTAGCGTTGTCCGTCTACGAGCAGTACTTC	CASSLGLALSVYEQYF
few	TRBJ2-6	TRBD1	TRBV24-1	TGTGCCACCAGTGATTTAGGCAGGGGGCTGACTGGGGCCAACGTCCTGACTTTC	CATSDLGRGLTGANVLTF
many	TRBJ1-1	TRBD1	TRBV6-1	TGTGCCAGCACCTCCCGGACAGGGCGGAACACTGAAGCTTTCTTT	CASTSRTGRNTEAFF
many	TRBJ2-2	TRBD2	TRBV12-3/TRBV12-4	TGTGCCAGCAGTTTTGCGGGAGTGGGCACCGGGGAGCTGTTTTTT	CASSFAGVGTGELFF
.	TRBJ2-1	.	TRBV5-1	TGCGCCAGCAGCTTCAGAGGGAGAGTAAATGAGCAGTTCTTC	CASSFRGRVNEQFF
many	TRBJ2-3	.	TRBV5-1	TGCGCCAGCAGCTTGGGCACTAACACAGATACGCAGTATTTT	CASSLGTNTDTQYF
many	TRBJ1-5	.	TRBV6-2/TRBV6-3	TGTGCCAGCAGTCGTAAGGGGAATCAGCCCCAGCATTTT	CASSRKGNQPQHF
many	TRBJ1-2	.	TRBV2	TGTGCCAATAGAGGCTACACCTTC	CANRGYTF
many	TRBJ2-3	TRBD1	TRBV12-3/TRBV12-4	TGTGCCAGCAGGGGACAGGGTAGGTTGACTACGCAGTATTTT	CASRGQGRLTTQYF
many	TRBJ2-3	TRBD2	TRBV7-2	TGTGCCAGCAGCCTATTAGCGGGAGTTCATACGCAGTATTTT	CASSLLAGVHTQYF
many	TRBJ2-4	.	TRBV5-1	TGCGCCAGCAGCCTCCGGTTGGCAGCCAAAAACATTCAGTACTTC	CASSLRLAAKNIQYF
medium-sized	TRBJ2-5	.	TRBV7-2	TGTGCCAGCAGCTTACCCACGGAGACCCAGTACTTC	CASSLPTETQYF
many	TRBJ2-1	.	TRBV11-3	TGTGCCAGCAGCTTAGATCAAGCCTACCGGTTCTTC	CASSLDQAYRFF
many	TRBJ2-7	TRBD2	TRBV5-1	TGCGCCAGCAGCTTGGCGGGACTAGAGTACGAGCAGTACTTC	CASSLAGLEYEQYF
few	TRBJ2-1	TRBD2	TRBV7-9	TGTGCCAGCAGCTGGCTAGCGGGAGGAATCGGCCATGAGCAGTTCTTC	CASSWLAGGIGHEQFF
many	TRBJ1-1	TRBD1	TRBV29-1	TGCAGCGTATGGGACAGGGGGAACACTGAAGCTTTCTTT	CSVWDRGNTEAFF
many	TRBJ2-5	.	TRBV18	TGTGCCAGCTCACCCAATGGGAGACAGAAGGTAGAGACCCAGTACTTC	CASSPNGRQKVETQYF
.	TRBJ2-1	.	TRBV10-2	TGCGCCAGCAGTGATGTCGATGAGCAGTTCTTC	CASSDVDEQFF
many	TRBJ2-7	TRBD2	TRBV19	TGTGCCAGTAGTATGGGGAGGGAACTCTACGAGCAGTACTTC	CASSMGRELYEQYF
.	TRBJ2-6	TRBD1	TRBV18	TGTGCCAGCTCACCACGGGACAGGGGAACGTCTGGGGCCAACGTCCTGACTTTC	CASSPRDRGTSGANVLTF
many	TRBJ1-5	TRBD1	TRBV20-1	TGCAGTGCTAGAGATAAGGGGACAGGCTTCGTTGGCAATCAGCCCCAGCATTTT	CSARDKGTGFVGNQPQHF
.	TRBJ1-2	TRBD1	TRBV5-1	TGCGCCAGCAGCCCGGAGACAGGGACCCCAATCTATGGCTACACCTTC	CASSPETGTPIYGYTF
once	TRBJ1-3	.	TRBV5-8	TGTGCCAGCAGCTTCAGGGGCCACTCTGGAAACACCATATATTTT	CASSFRGHSGNTIYF
.	TRBJ2-5	TRBD1	TRBV30	TGTGCCTGGAGTGTACAGGGGGGAGCAGGAGAGACCCAGTACTTC	CAWSVQGGAGETQYF
many	TRBJ2-1	.	TRBV5-1	TGCGCCAGCAGTTCGACAGCTCGTGAGCAGTTCTTC	CASSSTAREQFF
many	TRBJ1-4	.	TRBV7-9	TGTGCCAGCAGCCCGGGGGGGACCACTAATGAAAAACTGTTTTTT	CASSPGGTTNEKLFF
.	TRBJ2-4	.	TRBV20-1	TGCAGTGCTAGAGATTTACTAGATCGTCACAAAAACATTCAGTACTTC	CSARDLLDRHKNIQYF
few	TRBJ1-5	TRBD1	TRBV7-6	TGTGCCAGCAGCCCCGGGACAGGCAAGAATCAGCCTCAGCATTTT	CASSPGTGKNQPQHF
many	TRBJ2-1	.	TRBV24-1	TGTGCCACCAGTGCGGGCAGCTCCTACAATGAGCAGTTCTTC	CATSAGSSYNEQFF
many	TRBJ1-4	TRBD1	TRBV7-8	TGTGCCAGCAGCTCGGACAGGGCAACTAATGAAAAACTGTTTTTT	CASSSDRATNEKLFF
many	TRBJ2-1	.	TRBV5-1	TGCGCCAGCAGCTTGGGTGGGATGGCGGACAATGAGCAGTTCTTC	CASSLGGMADNEQFF
many	TRBJ1-1	.	TRBV20-1	TGCGGCACAGGAGCTAACACTGAAGCTTTCTTT	CGTGANTEAFF
many	TRBJ1-1	.	TRBV6-1	TGTGCCAGCAGTGAGCACATGAACACTGAAGCTTTCTTT	CASSEHMNTEAFF
many	TRBJ2-2	TRBD2	TRBV24-1	TGTGCCACCTGCCCCACTAGCGGGAACGGGGAGCTGTTTTTT	CATCPTSGNGELFF
many	TRBJ1-1	.	TRBV27	TGTGCCAGCAGCCCCCGGGCGCTTAGGGAGAACACTGAAGCTTTCTTT	CASSPRALRENTEAFF
many	TRBJ1-6	.	TRBV5-1	TGCGCCAGCAGCTTTGAAGGGACTTCACCCCTCCACTTT	CASSFEGTSPLHF
many	TRBJ2-6	.	TRBV7-9	TGTGCCAGCAGCCCGGGCCAGGGTTCTGGGGCCAACGTCCTGACTTTC	CASSPGQGSGANVLTF
many	TRBJ2-2	.	TRBV14	TGTGCCAGCAGCCAGTGGCGTAGCGGGAACACCGGGGAGCTGTTTTTT	CASSQWRSGNTGELFF
many	TRBJ2-5	TRBD2	TRBV10-3	TGTGCCATCGGCCTAGCGGGAGAAAAGACCCAGTACTTC	CAIGLAGEKTQYF
few	TRBJ2-5	.	TRBV2	TGTGCCAGCAGTGAAGAGACCCAGTACTTC	CASSEETQYF
few	TRBJ1-3	.	TRBV7-9	TGTGCCAGCAGCCCTCGACAGGCCACCGGAAACACCATATATTTT	CASSPRQATGNTIYF
.	TRBJ1-5	.	TRBV6-5	TGTGCCAGCAGTTACTCGAGATGGGGCGGACAGCCCCAGCATTTT	CASSYSRWGGQPQHF
many	TRBJ2-5	.	TRBV2	TGTGCCAGCAGTGGAGCCCCGGGAGCAGAGACCCAGTACTTC	CASSGAPGAETQYF
many	TRBJ2-2	.	TRBV5-1	TGCGCCAGCAGCTTCGAACTAGCTTACACCGGGGAGCTGTTTTTT	CASSFELAYTGELFF
.	TRBJ2-2	.	TRBV14	TGTGCCAGCAGCCCTGGGTTGGTGGCAGGGGTCGTCGGGGAGCTGTTTTTT	CASSPGLVAGVVGELFF